These T cell receptor beta chains were read from a single sample in a study of CD8 T cells in ankylosing spondylitis. TCRdb fed the 5' RACE reads into MiXCR, producing one record per CDR3 protein. Counted here are some 250,000 distinct CDR3 sequences, approximately 24% occurring once; the ten biggest clones make up roughly 0.67%. Material for sequencing was blood, either unsorted or a sorted T cell fraction (not recorded which). All receptors derive from a male donor with ankylosing spondylitis or in good health (not recorded which). Each CDR3 is given with its conserved first and last residue. A D gene is named only where the DNA matches it firmly. Size tells how often a clone was seen (once, few, many) or the class of an expanded clone, and some rows leave it out.

V gene	J gene	clone size	D gene	CDR3 protein	CDR3 DNA
TRBV20-1	TRBJ1-2	-	-	CSARDASSGLTNYGYTF	TGCAGTGCTAGAGATGCGAGCTCTGGACTTACGAATTATGGCTACACCTTC
TRBV24-1	TRBJ2-6	-	-	CATSGLELSGANVLTF	TGTGCCACCAGTGGACTGGAACTCTCTGGGGCCAACGTCCTGACTTTC
TRBV18	TRBJ2-3	many	TRBD2	CASSPPGAGENSDTQYF	TGTGCCAGCTCACCCCCGGGAGCGGGGGAGAACTCAGATACGCAGTATTTT
TRBV20-1	TRBJ1-1	few	-	CSARAALLNTEAFF	TGCAGTGCTAGAGCTGCGTTGTTGAACACTGAAGCTTTCTTT
TRBV6-6	TRBJ2-7	many	-	CASSYSTGQYF	TGTGCCAGCAGTTACTCTACTGGGCAGTACTTC
TRBV20-1	TRBJ2-4	-	-	CSASPGSGNIQYF	TGCAGTGCGAGCCCAGGGTCAGGAAACATTCAGTACTTC
TRBV20-1	TRBJ1-1	-	TRBD1	CSATAGGVLKAFF	TGCAGTGCTACAGCAGGGGGCGTACTCAAAGCTTTCTTT
TRBV28	TRBJ2-1	many	-	CASSLSYNEQFF	TGTGCCAGCAGCCTTTCCTACAATGAGCAGTTCTTC
TRBV4-2	TRBJ2-7	-	-	CASSQLGGRYEQYF	TGTGCCAGCAGCCAATTGGGGGGGCGCTACGAGCAGTACTTC
TRBV12-3/TRBV12-4	TRBJ2-2	-	-	CASSQPRGNGELFF	TGTGCCAGCAGTCAACCACGAGGGAACGGGGAGCTGTTTTTT
TRBV20-1	TRBJ2-7	few	-	CSADSGTFTYEQYF	TGCAGTGCTGATAGCGGAACCTTTACCTACGAGCAGTACTTC
TRBV5-5	TRBJ2-1	-	-	CASSRNHRVGEQFF	TGTGCCAGCAGCCGCAACCACAGGGTCGGGGAGCAGTTCTTC
TRBV29-1	TRBJ1-2	many	-	CSHIGQGGYTF	TGCAGTCATATCGGGCAAGGTGGCTACACCTTC
TRBV27	TRBJ2-7	-	TRBD1	CASSPRTGVDEQYF	TGTGCCAGCAGTCCCCGGACAGGGGTGGACGAGCAGTACTTC
TRBV4-1	TRBJ2-5	many	-	CASSQVESRLRAQYF	TGCGCCAGCAGCCAAGTCGAGTCCCGGCTCAGAGCCCAGTACTTC
TRBV20-1	TRBJ2-1	-	TRBD2	CSASGGTSGDNEQFF	TGCAGTGCTAGTGGGGGGACTAGCGGTGACAATGAGCAGTTCTTC
TRBV12-3/TRBV12-4	TRBJ2-7	-	TRBD1	CASSTTARDRKTYEQYF	TGTGCCAGCAGTACCACCGCCCGGGACAGAAAAACCTACGAGCAGTACTTC
TRBV20-1	TRBJ1-3	-	-	CSPAMGNTIYF	TGCAGTCCGGCGATGGGAAACACCATATATTTT
TRBV24-1	TRBJ1-2	-	-	CATSDRDYGYTF	TGTGCCACCAGTGATCGGGACTATGGCTACACCTTC
TRBV15	TRBJ2-3	many	TRBD1	CATSRENRGVLSDTQYF	TGTGCCACCAGCAGAGAGAACAGGGGGGTTCTGTCCGATACGCAGTATTTT
TRBV12-3/TRBV12-4	TRBJ1-5	many	-	CASIDSPSYSNQPQHF	TGTGCCAGCATAGACAGTCCCTCCTATAGCAATCAGCCCCAGCATTTT
TRBV2	TRBJ2-6	-	-	CASRSSGANVLTF	TGTGCCAGCAGGAGCTCTGGGGCCAACGTCCTGACTTTC
TRBV14	TRBJ2-3	many	-	CASSQDRSGSTDTQYF	TGTGCCAGCAGCCAAGACCGGAGCGGGAGCACAGATACGCAGTATTTT
TRBV7-2	TRBJ2-2	many	-	CASTSPNTGELFF	TGTGCCAGCACGAGTCCGAACACCGGGGAGCTGTTTTTT
TRBV12-3/TRBV12-4	TRBJ2-5	few	TRBD1	CASSPQGLDQETQYF	TGTGCCAGCAGTCCACAGGGGCTTGACCAAGAGACCCAGTACTTC
TRBV5-6	TRBJ2-1	few	-	CASSSRWGTSYNEQFF	TGTGCCAGCAGCTCAAGGTGGGGTACTTCCTACAATGAGCAGTTCTTC
TRBV18	TRBJ1-5	many	-	CASSRQGVSNQPQHF	TGTGCCAGCTCCCGCCAAGGGGTAAGCAATCAGCCCCAGCATTTT
TRBV7-2	TRBJ2-5	-	TRBD2	CASSTSRGGNQETQYF	TGTGCCAGCAGCACCTCTCGCGGGGGGAACCAAGAGACCCAGTACTTC
TRBV7-8	TRBJ1-5	many	-	CASSPLGREGQPQHF	TGTGCCAGCAGCCCCCTAGGCAGGGAGGGGCAGCCCCAGCATTTT
TRBV12-3/TRBV12-4	TRBJ2-3	-	-	CASSIKDTQYF	TGTGCCAGCAGCATAAAAGATACGCAGTATTTT
TRBV10-3	TRBJ2-2	-	-	CATMTVANTGELFF	TGTGCCACGATGACAGTTGCGAACACCGGGGAGCTGTTTTTT
TRBV28	TRBJ1-6	-	TRBD1	CASSSGTGGSPLHF	TGTGCCAGCAGCTCCGGGACAGGTGGCTCACCCCTCCACTTT
TRBV6-5	TRBJ2-1	-	-	CASSYSRITYNEQFF	TGTGCCAGCAGTTATTCGCGGATAACCTACAATGAGCAGTTCTTC
TRBV5-1	TRBJ2-5	many	-	CASSYRQKETQYF	TGCGCCAGCAGCTACCGACAGAAGGAGACCCAGTACTTC
TRBV24-1	TRBJ2-1	-	TRBD2	CATSDPGAGDAYNEQFF	TGTGCCACCAGTGACCCCGGAGCGGGGGACGCCTACAATGAGCAGTTCTTC
TRBV7-2	TRBJ2-5	-	TRBD2	CASSFQRGLQETQYF	TGTGCCAGCAGCTTTCAGCGGGGGTTACAAGAGACCCAGTACTTC
TRBV9	TRBJ2-2	once	-	CASSVEGLGELFF	TGTGCCAGCAGCGTAGAGGGCCTCGGGGAGCTGTTTTTT